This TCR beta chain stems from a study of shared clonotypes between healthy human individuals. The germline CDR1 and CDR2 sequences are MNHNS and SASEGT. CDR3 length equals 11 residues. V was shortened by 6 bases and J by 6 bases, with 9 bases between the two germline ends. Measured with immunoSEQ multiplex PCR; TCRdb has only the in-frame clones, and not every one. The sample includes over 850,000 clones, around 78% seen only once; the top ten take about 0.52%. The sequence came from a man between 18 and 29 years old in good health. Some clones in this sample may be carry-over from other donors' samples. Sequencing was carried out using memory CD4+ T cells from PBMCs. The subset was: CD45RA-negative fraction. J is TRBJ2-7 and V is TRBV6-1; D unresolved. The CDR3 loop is CASSATPEQYF. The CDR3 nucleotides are TGTGCCAGCAGCGCGACCCCCGAGCAGTACTTC.